This T cell receptor (beta chain) was captured by sequencing in a study of blood T cell repertoires in COVID-19. The CDR3 consists of 13 residues. Trimming cost V 8 bases and J 6 bases, with 14 bases left between them. The table came from immunoSEQ multiplex PCR; TCRdb's copy has only in-frame clones and leaves some out. The sample lists 65,000 to 75,000 clones; approximately 83% were seen once. The J gene is TRBJ1-5, the V gene TRBV12-3 or TRBV12-4; D not resolved. The sequence came from a woman in her sixties with acute or convalescent COVID-19. Sequencing was done on a sample of peripheral blood. The DNA of the CDR3 is TGTGCCAGCCAGCGGGGTCCCGGTCAGCCCCAGCATTTT. This sequence encodes CASQRGPGQPQHF.